This TCR beta chain was observed in a study of blood T cell repertoires in COVID-19. TCRdb's table, derived via immunoSEQ multiplex PCR, lists solely in-frame clones and lacks some. The sample has 45,000 to 55,000 clones, around 91% seen once. The receptor comes from a human donor in a cohort sampled during active COVID-19. The specimen was peripheral blood.

The CDR3 bases are TGTGCCAGCAGCTCCCTTAGCGGGAGGGGCTACGAGCAGTACTTC. Its protein is CASSSLSGRGYEQYF. The V gene is TRBV5-6, the J gene TRBJ2-7; 11 nucleotides match TRBD2. V shed 3 bases, J shed 3 bases, and the junction held 5 bases outside the gene matches. This CDR3 comprises 15 residues. Germline V gene data show CDR1 as SGHDT and CDR2 as YYEEEE.